This entry features one T cell receptor beta chain sequence. Its specificity is unknown. The data derive from a study of Ad26.COV2.S vaccination and SARS-CoV-2 variants. The study, taken as a whole, reports: After vaccination, reports described spike-specific CD8+ and CD4+ T cell responses as showing substantial breadth. Measurement of non-spike TCR breadth gave similar results in vaccine and placebo recipients.

Repertoires were generated with immunoSEQ multiplex PCR, while TCRdb's copy carries only in-frame clones and drops some. The sample has about 97,000 clones, around 81% seen once. Germline CDR1 is KGHDR and CDR2 is SFDVKD. Deletions cut 6 bases from V and 8 bases from J, with 19 bases between. This CDR3 is 15 amino acids long. The clonotype was recovered from a human donor who had recovered from COVID-19. This chain joins TRBV24-1 and TRBJ2-1; the D gene could be TRBD1 or TRBD2 (5 bases each). The sample was peripheral blood, taken after recovery from COVID-19. The DNA for the CDR3 is TGTGCCACCAGTCCCCTGGGGCACAGCGGTGATGAGCAGTTCTTC. Encoded protein: CATSPLGHSGDEQFF.